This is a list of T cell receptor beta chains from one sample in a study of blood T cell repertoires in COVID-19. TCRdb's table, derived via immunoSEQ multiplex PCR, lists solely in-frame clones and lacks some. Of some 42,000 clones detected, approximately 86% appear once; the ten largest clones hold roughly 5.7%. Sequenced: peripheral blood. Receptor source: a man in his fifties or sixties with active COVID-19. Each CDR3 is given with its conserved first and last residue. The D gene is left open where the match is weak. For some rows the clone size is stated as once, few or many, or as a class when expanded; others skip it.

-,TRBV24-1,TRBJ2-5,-,CATSDYLGQGKETQYF,TGTGCCACCAGTGACTACTTGGGGCAGGGGAAAGAGACCCAGTACTTC
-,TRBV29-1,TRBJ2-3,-,CSVDPGADTQYF,TGCAGCGTTGATCCGGGGGCAGATACGCAGTATTTT
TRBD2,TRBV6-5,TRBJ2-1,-,CASRWTSGSNEQFF,TGTGCCAGCAGGTGGACTAGCGGGAGCAATGAGCAGTTCTTC
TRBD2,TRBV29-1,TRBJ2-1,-,CSALIGGRALHEQFF,TGCAGCGCACTTATCGGAGGGAGGGCCCTCCATGAGCAGTTCTTC
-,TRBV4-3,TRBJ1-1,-,CASSQKAGGPTEAFF,TGCGCCAGCAGCCAAAAGGCCGGGGGGCCCACTGAAGCTTTCTTT
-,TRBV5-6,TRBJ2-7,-,CASSLYQLGDEQYF,TGTGCCAGCAGCTTGTATCAATTGGGCGACGAGCAGTACTTC
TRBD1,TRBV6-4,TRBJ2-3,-,CASSAGTGPTDTQYF,TGTGCCAGCAGTGCCGGGACAGGGCCCACAGATACGCAGTATTTT
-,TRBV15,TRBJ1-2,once,CATSRVVTDNYGYTF,TGTGCCACCAGCAGAGTTGTGACAGATAACTATGGCTACACCTTC
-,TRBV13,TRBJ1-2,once,CASGEAYGYTF,TGTGCCAGCGGGGAGGCCTATGGCTACACCTTC
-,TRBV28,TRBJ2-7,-,CASSPRQHEQYF,TGTGCCAGCAGTCCACGACAGCACGAGCAGTACTTC
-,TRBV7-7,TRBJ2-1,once,CASSRRPPGEDNEQFF,TGTGCCAGCAGCCGACGACCTCCGGGAGAGGACAATGAGCAGTTCTTC
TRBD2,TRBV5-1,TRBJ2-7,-,CASSLELAGGKEQYF,TGCGCCAGCAGCTTGGAACTAGCGGGAGGAAAAGAGCAGTACTTC
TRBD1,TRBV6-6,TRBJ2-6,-,CASSPGTGTLSGANVLTF,TGTGCCAGCAGTCCCGGGACAGGGACCCTCTCTGGGGCCAACGTCCTGACTTTC
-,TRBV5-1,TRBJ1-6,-,CASSSASAGAPPLHF,TGCGCCAGCAGCTCGGCCTCGGCGGGGGCTCCACCCCTCCACTTT
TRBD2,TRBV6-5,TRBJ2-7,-,CASSNPGLASYEQYF,TGTGCCAGCAGTAACCCGGGACTAGCGAGTTACGAGCAGTACTTC
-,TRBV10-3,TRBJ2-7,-,CAATSGGISYEQYF,TGTGCCGCTACGTCAGGGGGGATCTCCTACGAGCAGTACTTC
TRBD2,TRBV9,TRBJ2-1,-,CASSVGGLAAEQFF,TGTGCCAGCAGCGTAGGCGGACTAGCAGCCGAGCAGTTCTTC
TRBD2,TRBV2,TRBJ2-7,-,CASSAGLARLRQYF,TGTGCCAGCAGTGCAGGACTAGCCAGACTACGGCAGTACTTC
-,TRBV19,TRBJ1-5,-,CASSRTATSNQPQHF,TGTGCCAGTAGCCGGACAGCCACTAGCAATCAGCCCCAGCATTTT
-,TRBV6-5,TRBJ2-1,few,CASSWTSRWGEQFF,TGTGCCAGCAGCTGGACTTCCCGATGGGGTGAGCAGTTCTTC
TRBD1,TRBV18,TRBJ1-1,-,CASSPLTGGSNTEAFF,TGTGCCAGCTCACCACTAACAGGGGGAAGTAACACTGAAGCTTTCTTT
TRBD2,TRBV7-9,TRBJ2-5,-,CASSHPGLAAQETQYF,TGTGCCAGCAGCCACCCGGGACTAGCGGCCCAAGAGACCCAGTACTTC
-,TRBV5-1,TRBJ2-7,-,CASSLEVRVSEQYF,TGCGCCAGCAGCTTGGAGGTCAGGGTGTCCGAGCAGTACTTC
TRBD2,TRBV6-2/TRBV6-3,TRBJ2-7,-,CASSYGRAGMGEQYF,TGTGCCAGCAGTTACGGGAGGGCAGGGATGGGCGAGCAGTACTTC
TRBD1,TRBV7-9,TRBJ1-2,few,CASSLIRGFSYTF,TGTGCCAGCAGCTTAATCAGGGGGTTTAGCTACACCTTC
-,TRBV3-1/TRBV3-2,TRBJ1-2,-,CASSQGPGLGGYTF,TGTGCCAGCAGCCAAGGCCCCGGGTTGGGTGGCTACACCTTC
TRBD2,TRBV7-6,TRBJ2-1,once,CASSFRTSGSNEQFF,TGTGCCAGCAGCTTCCGGACTAGCGGGAGTAATGAGCAGTTCTTC
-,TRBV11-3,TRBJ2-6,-,CASSYRGLNSGANVLTF,TGTGCCAGCAGCTATAGGGGATTGAACTCTGGGGCCAACGTCCTGACTTTC
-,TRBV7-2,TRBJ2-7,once,CASSGDFAPQQYF,TGTGCCAGCAGCGGGGACTTCGCTCCCCAGCAGTACTTC
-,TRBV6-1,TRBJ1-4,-,CASSSTGIGKLFF,TGTGCCAGCAGTTCAACAGGGATCGGAAAACTGTTTTTT
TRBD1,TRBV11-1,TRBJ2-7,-,CASSFETGTYEQYF,TGTGCCAGCAGCTTTGAGACAGGGACCTACGAGCAGTACTTC
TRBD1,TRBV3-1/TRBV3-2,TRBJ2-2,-,CASSLRQGANAGELFF,TGTGCCAGCAGCTTGCGACAGGGGGCTAATGCCGGGGAGCTGTTTTTT
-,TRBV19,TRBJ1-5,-,CASSFRGQPQHF,TGTGCCAGTAGTTTCAGGGGTCAGCCCCAGCATTTT
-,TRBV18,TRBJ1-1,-,CATTTAMNTEAFF,TGTGCCACCACGACAGCTATGAACACTGAAGCTTTCTTT
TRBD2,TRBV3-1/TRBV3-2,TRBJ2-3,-,CASREGGGALAGVSTDTQYF,TGTGCCAGCCGAGAGGGTGGAGGGGCTTTAGCGGGAGTTAGCACAGATACGCAGTATTTT
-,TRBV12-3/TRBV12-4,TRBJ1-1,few,CASSFFSTEAFF,TGTGCCAGCAGTTTTTTTAGCACTGAAGCTTTCTTT
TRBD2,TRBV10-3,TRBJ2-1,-,CAISGTSGTNNEQFF,TGTGCCATCAGTGGGACTAGCGGGACCAACAATGAGCAGTTCTTC
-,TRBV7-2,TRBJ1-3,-,CASSLDAGSGNTIYF,TGTGCCAGCAGCTTAGATGCCGGGTCCGGAAACACCATATATTTT
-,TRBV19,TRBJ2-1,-,CATGEEGAHNEQFF,TGTGCCACGGGGGAGGAGGGTGCCCACAATGAGCAGTTCTTC
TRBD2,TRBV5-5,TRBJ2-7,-,CASSLVLTSESSEQYF,TGTGCCAGCAGCTTGGTTCTGACTAGCGAATCCTCCGAGCAGTACTTC
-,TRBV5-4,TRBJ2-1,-,CASSPKISSYNEQFF,TGTGCCAGCAGCCCAAAGATCAGCTCCTACAATGAGCAGTTCTTC
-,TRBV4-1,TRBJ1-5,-,CASSQETGKGQPQHF,TGCGCCAGCAGCCAAGAAACAGGGAAGGGTCAGCCCCAGCATTTT
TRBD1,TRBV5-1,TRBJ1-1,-,CASSFTQGAGAEAFF,TGCGCCAGCAGCTTCACCCAGGGGGCGGGCGCTGAAGCTTTCTTT
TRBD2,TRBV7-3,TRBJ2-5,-,CASSLTGGLRETQYF,TGTGCCAGCAGCTTAACGGGGGGGTTACGAGAGACCCAGTACTTC
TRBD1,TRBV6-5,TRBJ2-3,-,CASSQDRVYTDTQYF,TGTGCCAGCAGTCAGGACAGGGTTTACACAGATACGCAGTATTTT
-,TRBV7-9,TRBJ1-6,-,CASSLDSYNSPLHF,TGTGCCAGCAGCTTAGATAGCTATAATTCACCCCTCCACTTT
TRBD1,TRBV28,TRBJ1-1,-,CASRAGGFGEAFF,TGTGCCAGCAGGGCAGGGGGCTTCGGTGAAGCTTTCTTT
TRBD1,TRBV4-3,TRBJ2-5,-,CASSQHRGRQETQYF,TGCGCCAGCAGCCAACACAGGGGGCGTCAAGAGACCCAGTACTTC
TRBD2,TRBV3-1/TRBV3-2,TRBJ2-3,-,CATRPGLASDTQYF,TGTGCCACAAGACCGGGACTAGCATCAGATACGCAGTATTTT
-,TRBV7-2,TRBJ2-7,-,CASSLDPTRLLEQYF,TGTGCCAGCAGCTTAGATCCGACACGTTTGTTGGAGCAGTACTTC
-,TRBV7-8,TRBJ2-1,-,CASSLVRADYNEQFF,TGTGCCAGCAGCTTAGTCAGGGCAGACTACAATGAGCAGTTCTTC
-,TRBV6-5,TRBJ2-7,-,CASSSQGGAEQYF,TGTGCCAGCAGTTCACAGGGTGGGGCCGAGCAGTACTTC
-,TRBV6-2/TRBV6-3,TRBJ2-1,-,CASSYINRGEQFF,TGTGCCAGCAGTTATATTAACCGGGGTGAGCAGTTCTTC
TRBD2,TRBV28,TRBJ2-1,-,CASSLFRLAGGRDEQFF,TGTGCCAGCAGTTTATTTCGTCTGGCTGGCGGGAGAGATGAGCAGTTCTTC
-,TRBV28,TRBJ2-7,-,CASSLGRDRVSEQYF,TGTGCCAGCAGTTTAGGGCGGGACAGAGTAAGCGAGCAGTACTTC